The entry below describes one T cell receptor beta chain. Its antigen is unknown. Sample treatment: oral pan-JAK inhibitor, 5-10 mg twice daily. Researchers gathered lesional scalp punch biopsies and peripheral blood from patients with alopecia areata. RNA extraction and reverse transcription yielded cDNA as sequencing template. Assay: immunoSEQ multiplex PCR; the TCRdb copy retains only in-frame clones and omits some. Seen here are about 5,400 clones, about 71% observed once, and the top ten hold 12%. These data come from a study of CD8+ T cells in alopecia areata. Regarding the study as a whole: Amid tofacitinib therapy, many expanded lesional clones stayed present in scalp and blood.

CDR1 is SGHTA, CDR2 FQGNSA, per germline. This CDR3 is 12 amino acids long. V was cut by 8 bases and J by 7 bases, with 14 bases left in between. V is TRBV7-2 and J is TRBJ2-5, with D perhaps TRBD1 (5 bases). Here the sequenced sample was skin, taken at week 24, from a patient treated with tofacitinib. The clonotype originates from a human donor with alopecia areata. The CDR3 nucleotides are TGTGCCAGCGATTGGGGCATAGGGACCCAGTACTTC. Protein: CASDWGIGTQYF.